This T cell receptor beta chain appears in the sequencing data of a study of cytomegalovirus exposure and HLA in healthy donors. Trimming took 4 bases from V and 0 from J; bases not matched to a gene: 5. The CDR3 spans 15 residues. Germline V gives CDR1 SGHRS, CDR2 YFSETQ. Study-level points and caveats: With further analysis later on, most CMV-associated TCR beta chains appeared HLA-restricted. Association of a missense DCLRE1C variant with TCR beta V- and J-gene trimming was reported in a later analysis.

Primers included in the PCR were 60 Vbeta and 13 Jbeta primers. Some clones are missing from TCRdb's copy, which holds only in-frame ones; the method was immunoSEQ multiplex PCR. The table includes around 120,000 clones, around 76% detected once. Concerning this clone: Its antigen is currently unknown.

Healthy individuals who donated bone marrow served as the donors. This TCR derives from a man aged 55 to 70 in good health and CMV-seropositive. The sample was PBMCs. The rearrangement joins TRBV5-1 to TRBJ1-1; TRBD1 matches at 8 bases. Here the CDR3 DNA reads TGCGCCAGCAGCCTCGGACAGGGAGTGAACACTGAAGCTTTCTTT. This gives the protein CASSLGQGVNTEAFF.